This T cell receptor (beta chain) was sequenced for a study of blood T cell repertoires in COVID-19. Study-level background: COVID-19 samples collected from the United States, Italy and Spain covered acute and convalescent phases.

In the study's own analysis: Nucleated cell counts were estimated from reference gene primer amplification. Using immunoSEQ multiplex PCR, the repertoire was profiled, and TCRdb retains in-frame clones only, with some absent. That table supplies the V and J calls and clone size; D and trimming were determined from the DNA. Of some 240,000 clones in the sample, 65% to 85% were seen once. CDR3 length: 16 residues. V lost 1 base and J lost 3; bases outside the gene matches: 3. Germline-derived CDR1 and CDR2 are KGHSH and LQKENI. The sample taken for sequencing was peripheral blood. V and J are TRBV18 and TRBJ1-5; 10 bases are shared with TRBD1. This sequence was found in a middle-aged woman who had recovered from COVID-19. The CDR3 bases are TGTGCCAGCTCACCACTACGACAGGGGGCCAATCAGCCCCAGCATTTT. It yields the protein CASSPLRQGANQPQHF.